This T cell receptor (beta chain) was sequenced during a study of a mutant IDH1 vaccine in newly diagnosed glioma. Study as a whole: Patients received eight vaccinations in weeks 1, 3, 5, 7, 11, 15, 19, 23. Patients had received radiotherapy, temozolomide, or both previously, most receiving both. Study-wide results and limits: Seemingly, pseudoprogression had no relation to changes in the top peripheral T cell clonotypes.

Time point here: week 23, last vaccination. Each dose delivered 300 ug of mutant IDH1 20-mer peptide subcutaneously with imiquimod. This clone was detected only once. Its specificity is not known. TCRdb's table, derived via immunoSEQ multiplex PCR, lists solely in-frame clones and lacks some. Of roughly 70,000 clones listed, approximately 80% are singletons. V shed 8 bases and J shed 2 bases, with 15 bases lying between them. The germline gives CDR1 SGHVS, CDR2 FQNEAQ. This CDR3 contains 14 residues. This TCR was recovered from a man younger than 30 with glioma. This chain joins TRBV7-8 and TRBJ2-5, with TRBD2 as a possible D gene (6 bases). The material was PBMCs, obtained from a glioma patient whose treatment included an IDH1 peptide vaccine. The CDR3 DNA sequence: TGTGCCAGCGCCCGACCAGGGAGGCAAGAGACCCAGTACTTC. Translation gives CASARPGRQETQYF.